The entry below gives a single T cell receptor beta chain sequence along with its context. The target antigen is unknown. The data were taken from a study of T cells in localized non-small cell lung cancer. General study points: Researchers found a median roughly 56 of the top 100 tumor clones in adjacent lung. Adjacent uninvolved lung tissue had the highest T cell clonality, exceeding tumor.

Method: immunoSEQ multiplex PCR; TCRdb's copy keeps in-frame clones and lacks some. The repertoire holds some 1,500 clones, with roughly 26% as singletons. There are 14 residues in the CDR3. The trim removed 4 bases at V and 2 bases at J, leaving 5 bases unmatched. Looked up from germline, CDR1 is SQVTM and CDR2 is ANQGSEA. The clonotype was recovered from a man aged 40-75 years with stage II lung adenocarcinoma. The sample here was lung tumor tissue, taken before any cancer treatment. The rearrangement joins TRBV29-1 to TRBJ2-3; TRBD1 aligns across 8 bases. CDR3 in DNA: TGCAGCGTTGGCCGGGACAGGTTCACAGATACGCAGTATTTT. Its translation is CSVGRDRFTDTQYF.